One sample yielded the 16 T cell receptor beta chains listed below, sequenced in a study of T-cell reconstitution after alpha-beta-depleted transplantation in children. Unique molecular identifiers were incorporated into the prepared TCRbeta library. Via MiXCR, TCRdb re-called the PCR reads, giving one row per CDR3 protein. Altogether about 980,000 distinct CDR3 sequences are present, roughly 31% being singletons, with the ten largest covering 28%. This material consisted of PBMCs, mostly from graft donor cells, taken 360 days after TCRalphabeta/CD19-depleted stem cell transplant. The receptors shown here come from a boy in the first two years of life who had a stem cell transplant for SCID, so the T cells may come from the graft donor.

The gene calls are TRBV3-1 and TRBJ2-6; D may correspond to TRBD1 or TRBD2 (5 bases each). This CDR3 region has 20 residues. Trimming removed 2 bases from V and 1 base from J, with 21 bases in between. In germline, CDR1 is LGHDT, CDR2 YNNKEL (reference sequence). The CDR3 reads CASSQISGRGPLSGANVLTF. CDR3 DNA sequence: TGTGCCAGCAGCCAAATTAGTGGTAGGGGACCGCTATCTGGGGCCAACGTCCTGACTTTC.

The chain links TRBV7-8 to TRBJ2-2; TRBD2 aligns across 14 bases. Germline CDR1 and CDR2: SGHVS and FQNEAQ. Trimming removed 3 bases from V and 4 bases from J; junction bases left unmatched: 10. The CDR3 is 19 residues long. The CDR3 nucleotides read TGTGCCAGCAGCTTGACCCGACTAGCGGGGGGGCCGAGCACCGGGGAGCTGTTTTTT. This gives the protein CASSLTRLAGGPSTGELFF.

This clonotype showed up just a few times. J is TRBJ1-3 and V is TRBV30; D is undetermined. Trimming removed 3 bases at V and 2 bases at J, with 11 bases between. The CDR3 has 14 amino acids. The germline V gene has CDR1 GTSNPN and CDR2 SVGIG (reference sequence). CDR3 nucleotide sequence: TGTGCCTGGAGCGGGATCGTGGCTGGAAACACCATATATTTT. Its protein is CAWSGIVAGNTIYF.

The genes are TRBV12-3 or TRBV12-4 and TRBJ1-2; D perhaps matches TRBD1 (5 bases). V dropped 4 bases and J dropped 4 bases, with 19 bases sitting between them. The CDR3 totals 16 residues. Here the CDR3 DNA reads TGTGCCAGCAGTTCGTACAACCGGGACGGATTCTATGGCTACACCTTC. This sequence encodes CASSSYNRDGFYGYTF.

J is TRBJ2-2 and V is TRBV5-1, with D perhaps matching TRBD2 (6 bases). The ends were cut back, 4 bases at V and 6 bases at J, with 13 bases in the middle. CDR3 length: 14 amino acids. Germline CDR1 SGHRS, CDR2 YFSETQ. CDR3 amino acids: CASSPPGAPGELFF. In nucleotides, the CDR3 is TGCGCCAGCAGCCCTCCGGGAGCACCCGGGGAGCTGTTTTTT.

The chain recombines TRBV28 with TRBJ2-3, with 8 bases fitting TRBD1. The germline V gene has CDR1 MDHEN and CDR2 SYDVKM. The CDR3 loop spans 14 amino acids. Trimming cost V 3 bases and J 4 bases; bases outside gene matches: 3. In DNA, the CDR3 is TGTGCCAGCAGTTTTCAGGGGGCTGCAGATACGCAGTATTTT. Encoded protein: CASSFQGAADTQYF.

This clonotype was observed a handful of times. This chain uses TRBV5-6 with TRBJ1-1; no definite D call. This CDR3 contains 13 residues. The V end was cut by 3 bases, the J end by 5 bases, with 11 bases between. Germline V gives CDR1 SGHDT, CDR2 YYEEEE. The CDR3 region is CASSWRTGTEAFF. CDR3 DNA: TGTGCCAGCAGCTGGAGGACGGGAACTGAAGCTTTCTTT.

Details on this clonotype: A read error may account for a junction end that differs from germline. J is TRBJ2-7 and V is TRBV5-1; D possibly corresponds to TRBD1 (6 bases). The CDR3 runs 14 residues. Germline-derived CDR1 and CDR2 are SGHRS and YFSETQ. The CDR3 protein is CSSSLEQGPYEQYF. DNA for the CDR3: TGCTCCAGCAGCTTAGAACAGGGTCCCTACGAGCAGTACTTC.

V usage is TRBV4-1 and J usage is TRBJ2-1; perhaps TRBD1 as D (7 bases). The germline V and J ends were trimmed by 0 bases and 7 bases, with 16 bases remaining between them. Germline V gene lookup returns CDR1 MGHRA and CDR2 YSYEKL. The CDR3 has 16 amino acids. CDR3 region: CASSQDDRAAGNEQFF. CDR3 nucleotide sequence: TGCGCCAGCAGCCAAGATGACAGGGCGGCGGGGAATGAGCAGTTCTTC.

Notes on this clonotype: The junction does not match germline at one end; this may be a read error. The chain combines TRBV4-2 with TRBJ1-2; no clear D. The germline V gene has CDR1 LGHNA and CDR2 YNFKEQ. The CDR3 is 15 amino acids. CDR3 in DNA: TGTGCCAGCAGCCAGGACCCTACTGGTAACAATGGCTACACCTTC. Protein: CASSQDPTGNNGYTF.

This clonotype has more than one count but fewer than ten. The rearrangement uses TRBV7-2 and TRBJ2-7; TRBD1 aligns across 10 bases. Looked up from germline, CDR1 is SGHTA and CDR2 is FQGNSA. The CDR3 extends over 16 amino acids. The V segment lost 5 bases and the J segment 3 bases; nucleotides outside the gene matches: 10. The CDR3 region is CASSPGPGQGLYEQYF. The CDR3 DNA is TGTGCCAGCAGCCCTGGACCGGGACAGGGGCTCTACGAGCAGTACTTC.

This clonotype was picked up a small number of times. CDR3 sequence (DNA): TGTGCTAGTGGTCCCCTCCGGGATGGCTACACCTTC. Its protein product is CASGPLRDGYTF. The chain uses TRBV12-5 and TRBJ1-2; D not resolved. Germline V gene sequence: CDR1 LGHNT, CDR2 FRNRAP. This CDR3 comprises 12 residues. The V and J ends lost 5 bases and 6 bases respectively, with 10 bases between them.

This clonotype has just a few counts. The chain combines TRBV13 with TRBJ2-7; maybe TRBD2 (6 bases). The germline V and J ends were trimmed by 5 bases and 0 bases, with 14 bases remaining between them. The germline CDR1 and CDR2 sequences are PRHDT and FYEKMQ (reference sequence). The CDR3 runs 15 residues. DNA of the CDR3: TGTGCCAGCAGCGGCTGGCGGGACGACTCCTACGAGCAGTACTTC. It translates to CASSGWRDDSYEQYF.

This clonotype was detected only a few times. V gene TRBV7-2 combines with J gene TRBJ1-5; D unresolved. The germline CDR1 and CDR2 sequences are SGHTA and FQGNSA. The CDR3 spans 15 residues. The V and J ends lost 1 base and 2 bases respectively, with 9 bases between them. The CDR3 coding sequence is TGTGCCAGCAGCTTAGGTCTTGCCCGCAATCAGCCCCAGCATTTT. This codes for CASSLGLARNQPQHF.

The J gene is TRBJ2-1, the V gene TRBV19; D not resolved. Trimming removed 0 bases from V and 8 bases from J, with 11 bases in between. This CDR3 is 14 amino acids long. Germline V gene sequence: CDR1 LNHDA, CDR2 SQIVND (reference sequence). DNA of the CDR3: TGTGCCAGTAGTATAGAGGGCGATGGCGATGAGCAGTTCTTC. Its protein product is CASSIEGDGDEQFF.

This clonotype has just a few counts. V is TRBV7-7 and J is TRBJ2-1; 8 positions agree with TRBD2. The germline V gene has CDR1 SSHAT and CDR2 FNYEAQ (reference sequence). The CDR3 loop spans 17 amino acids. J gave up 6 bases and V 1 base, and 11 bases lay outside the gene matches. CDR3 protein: CASSLEVAGPRGNEQFF. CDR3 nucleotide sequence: TGTGCCAGCAGCTTAGAGGTAGCGGGGCCCCGGGGCAATGAGCAGTTCTTC.